The 30 T cell receptor beta chains given below trace back to one sample, sequenced in a study of OX40 agonist ivuxolimab in advanced cancers. The library came from the immunoSEQ multiplex PCR assay. The source is immuneACCESS, and TCRdb retained only in-frame sequences with V and J called. Part of the clones is not carried over; for the studies checked, unresolved V genes explain less than half of this, and the remainder is unexplained. The sample records just under 20,000 clones, under 90% of which are singletons. Of the sample, under 35% is held by the ten largest clones. The material sequenced was CD4+ or CD8+ T cells sorted from blood, taken in a trial of the OX40 agonist ivuxolimab. All receptors derive from an adult with an advanced solid tumor such as melanoma, head and neck, liver or kidney cancer.

The genes are TRBV6-9 and TRBJ2-1, with D possibly matching TRBD2 (6 bases). V lost 5 bases and J 5 bases, leaving 19 bases between the germline ends. The CDR3 is 16 amino acids. In germline, CDR1 is MNHGY, CDR2 SVAAGI. The CDR3 sequence: CASSKATSSIHNEQFF. The CDR3 DNA reads as TGTGCCAGCAGTAAAGCGACTAGTTCGATCCACAATGAGCAGTTCTTC.

The table lists this clone with a count of one. V gene TRBV2 combines with J gene TRBJ1-5; possibly TRBD1 for D (5 bases). CDR1 and CDR2 from the germline V gene are SNHLY and FYNNEI. The CDR3 has 15 residues. Trimming stripped 2 bases from V and 0 bases from J, with 8 bases between. CDR3 loop: CASSEQGTSNQPQHF. The CDR3 DNA is TGTGCCAGCAGTGAACAGGGAACTAGCAATCAGCCCCAGCATTTT.

The DNA of the CDR3 is TGTGCCAGCAGTTACGACACACAGAGCTCCTACGAGCAGTACTTC. Its translation is CASSYDTQSSYEQYF. V is TRBV6-5 and J is TRBJ2-7, with D uncertain. From germline, CDR1 is MNHEY and CDR2 SVGAGI. This CDR3 has 15 amino acids. V dropped 2 bases and J dropped 0 bases, with 11 bases sitting between them.

V and J are TRBV30 and TRBJ1-4; D uncertain. Germline CDR1 and CDR2: GTSNPN and SVGIG (reference sequence). The CDR3 has 11 residues. Trimming took off 4 bases at V and 7 bases at J, with 7 bases between the two ends. CDR3 sequence: CAWNWGEKLFF. CDR3 sequence (DNA): TGTGCCTGGAATTGGGGTGAAAAACTGTTTTTT.

The chain is built from TRBV4-2 and TRBJ1-4, with a weak D call TRBD1 (6 bases). Germline values: CDR1 LGHNA, CDR2 YNFKEQ. The CDR3 spans 13 residues. The germline V and J ends were trimmed by 2 bases and 8 bases, with 9 bases remaining between them. CDR3 nucleotide sequence: TGTGCCAGCAGCCAACCAGGACAGGAAAAACTGTTTTTT. The encoded protein is CASSQPGQEKLFF.

The rearrangement links TRBV6-5 to TRBJ1-3; possibly TRBD1 for D (5 bases). With 5 bases removed from V and 5 bases from J, the gap between germline ends came to 10 bases. This CDR3 contains 13 residues. CDR1 MNHEY and CDR2 SVGAGI come from the germline V gene. DNA for the CDR3: TGTGCCAGCAGTCCCAGGGATAGAAACACCATATATTTT. Translating gives CASSPRDRNTIYF.

The chain recombines TRBV5-1 with TRBJ1-1, with D uncertain. V was trimmed by 0 bases and J by 3 bases, leaving 6 bases between them. CDR1 SGHRS and CDR2 YFSETQ come from the germline V gene. The CDR3 sequence is 13 residues long. Written as DNA, the CDR3 is TGCGCCAGCAGCTTGGGACGGGACACTGAAGCTTTCTTT. Protein product: CASSLGRDTEAFF.

The chain employs TRBV5-1 and TRBJ1-1, with D uncertain. Germline assignment: CDR1 SGHRS and CDR2 YFSETQ. The CDR3 spans 15 residues. V was pared by 4 bases and J by 4 bases, with 17 bases between. DNA for the CDR3: TGCGCCAGCAGCCCCCAAGGATCGGGCGGCACTGAAGCTTTCTTT. Amino acid sequence: CASSPQGSGGTEAFF. The full variable domain, completed using reference TRBV5-1 and TRBJ1-1, is KAGVTQTPRYLIKTRGQQVTLSCSPISGHRSVSWYQQTPGQGLQFLFEYFSETQRNKGNFPGRFSGRQFSNSRSEMNVSTLELGDSALYLCASSPQGSGGTEAFFGQGTRLTVV.

CDR3 nucleotides: TGTGCCAGCAGGGGGGATCGGGTTCAGCCCCAGCATTTT. Its translation is CASRGDRVQPQHF. V is TRBV28 and J is TRBJ1-5; a weak D match, TRBD1 (5 bases). Between the trimmed V and J ends, which lost 6 bases and 6 bases, there was a span of 12 bases. Per the germline V gene, CDR1 is MDHEN and CDR2 is SYDVKM. The CDR3 spans 13 residues.

The chain recombines TRBV5-6 with TRBJ2-1; maybe TRBD1 (5 bases). Germline-derived CDR1 and CDR2 are SGHDT and YYEEEE. There are 13 residues in the CDR3. V lost 9 bases and J 4 bases, leaving 14 bases between the germline ends. The DNA of the CDR3 is TGTGCCACCTCGGACACTACTTACAATGAGCAGTTCTTC. This sequence encodes CATSDTTYNEQFF. Full variable domain (missing parts from reference TRBV5-6 and TRBJ2-1): DAGVTQSPTHLIKTRGQQVTLRCSPKSGHDTVSWYQQALGQGPQFIFQYYEEEERQRGNFPDRFSGHQFPNYSSELNVNALLLGDSALYLCATSDTTYNEQFFGPGTRLTVL.

The chain is built from TRBV27 and TRBJ1-5; 7 nucleotides match TRBD1. The ends lost 10 bases at V and 2 bases at J; junction bases unmatched: 8. The CDR3 is made up of 14 amino acids. The germline V gene has CDR1 MNHEY and CDR2 SMNVEV (reference sequence). CDR3 region: CATSAGGGNQPQHF. The CDR3 DNA follows: TGTGCCACCTCCGCAGGGGGAGGCAATCAGCCCCAGCATTTT.

The chain is built from TRBV9 and TRBJ1-1, with 7 bases fitting TRBD1. CDR1 is SGDLS and CDR2 is YYNGEE in the germline V gene. V dropped 5 bases and J dropped 0; count of bases not matched to a gene: 7. The CDR3 consists of 15 residues. The CDR3 DNA is TGTGCCAGCAGTTCCGACAGGGATATGAACACTGAAGCTTTCTTT. This gives the protein CASSSDRDMNTEAFF.

The chain links TRBV12-5 to TRBJ2-7; no firm D call. Germline assignment: CDR1 LGHNT and CDR2 FRNRAP. This CDR3 spans 11 amino acids. Trimming stripped 5 bases from V and 4 bases from J, with 6 bases between. The CDR3 loop is CASGVRYEQYF. In nucleotides, the CDR3 is TGTGCTAGTGGTGTCCGATACGAGCAGTACTTC.

This clone occurred once. The V and J genes are TRBV11-2 and TRBJ2-1; 8 bases are shared with TRBD1. Trimming took 5 bases from V and 4 from J; bases not matched to a gene: 19. Germline V lookup: CDR1 SGHAT, CDR2 FQNNGV. The CDR3 contains 19 residues. DNA for the CDR3: TGTGCCAGCAGCCACCGTATTCTAACCGGGACAGGTAGTTACAATGAGCAGTTCTTC. Translation gives CASSHRILTGTGSYNEQFF. Together with reference TRBV11-2 and TRBJ2-1, the CDR3 gives the full variable domain: EAGVAQSPRYKIIEKRQSVAFWCNPISGHATLYWYQQILGQGPKLLIQFQNNGVVDDSQLPKDRFSAERLKGVDSTLKIQPAKLEDSAVYLCASSHRILTGTGSYNEQFFGPGTRLTVL.

In its sample, this clone was seen a few times. The chain is built from TRBV4-1 and TRBJ1-4, with D perhaps TRBD1 (6 bases). This CDR3 is 16 amino acids long. Germline CDR1 is MGHRA and CDR2 is YSYEKL. Trimming took 6 bases from V and 7 from J, leaving 21 bases between them. The CDR3 protein is CASRSEQGRQREKLFF. The CDR3 nucleotides are TGCGCCAGCAGGTCCGAACAGGGCCGGCAACGTGAAAAACTGTTTTTT.

The rearrangement uses TRBV7-2 and TRBJ1-5; D ambiguous. With 5 bases removed from V and 5 bases from J, the gap between germline ends came to 10 bases. The germline V gene has CDR1 SGHTA and CDR2 FQGNSA. The CDR3 has 13 residues. The CDR3 bases are TGTGCCAGCAGCCCCGACTTGTATCAGCCCCAGCATTTT. Its protein is CASSPDLYQPQHF.

This clone has only a few counts. J is TRBJ2-3 and V is TRBV7-3; the D is unclear. Trimming removed 6 bases at V and 0 bases at J, with 4 bases between. Germline assignment: CDR1 SGHTA and CDR2 FQGTGA. The CDR3 sequence is 12 residues long. The CDR3 nucleotides read TGTGCCAGCAGTGCTAGCACAGATACGCAGTATTTT. Translated, it gives CASSASTDTQYF.

V and J are TRBV15 and TRBJ1-5; D not resolved. The CDR3 is made up of 17 amino acids. V was pared by 0 bases and J by 3 bases, with 15 bases between. Germline CDR1 is LNHNV and CDR2 is YYDKDF (reference sequence). CDR3 loop: CATSRDPTRLYNQPQHF. Written as DNA, the CDR3 is TGTGCCACCAGCAGAGATCCTACGAGACTGTACAATCAGCCCCAGCATTTT.

The chain has TRBV19 and TRBJ2-5; 11 bases map to TRBD2. The CDR3 extends over 17 amino acids. Germline CDR1 and CDR2: LNHDA and SQIVND (reference sequence). J was trimmed by 4 bases and V by 3 bases; bases with no gene match: 10. The CDR3 is CASSIRGATSGTETQYF. The CDR3 DNA reads as TGTGCCAGTAGTATTCGTGGGGCGACTAGCGGGACAGAGACCCAGTACTTC.

The chain recombines TRBV5-1 with TRBJ1-4, with D unresolved. Germline loops: CDR1 SGHRS, CDR2 YFSETQ. This CDR3 region has 13 residues. The germline V and J ends were trimmed by 0 bases and 5 bases, with 5 bases remaining between them. In DNA form, the CDR3 reads TGCGCCAGCAGCTTGGTAGGGAATGAAAAACTGTTTTTT. Protein: CASSLVGNEKLFF.

The V and J genes are TRBV28 and TRBJ2-5; a weak D match, TRBD2 (6 bases). The CDR3 runs to 14 residues. V shed 6 bases and J shed 2 bases, with 13 bases lying between them. Germline CDR1 is MDHEN and CDR2 is SYDVKM. The CDR3 DNA follows: TGTGCCAGCAGCAGTCGCGGGACTCAAGAGACCCAGTACTTC. This translates into CASSSRGTQETQYF.

The rearrangement uses TRBV4-1 and TRBJ2-5; D is ambiguous. From germline, CDR1 is MGHRA and CDR2 YSYEKL. CDR3 size: 14 residues. V was clipped by 3 bases and J by 1 base, with 9 bases between them. The CDR3 protein is CASSQTSFQETQYF. CDR3 bases: TGCGCCAGCAGCCAGACGAGTTTCCAAGAGACCCAGTACTTC.

This chain connects TRBV6-1 to TRBJ1-1; unclear D gene. Trimming shortened V by 8 bases and J by 4 bases, and 8 bases separated the two germline ends. This CDR3 comprises 11 residues. Germline V CDR1 and CDR2: MNHNS, SASEGT. The DNA of the CDR3 is TGTGCCAGCCTGGAGGTCACTGAAGCTTTCTTT. This codes for CASLEVTEAFF.

The gene calls are TRBV5-6 and TRBJ1-4, with D maybe TRBD1 (5 bases). CDR1 and CDR2 (germline): SGHDT, YYEEEE. The CDR3 totals 15 residues. With 3 bases removed from V and 10 bases from J, the gap between germline ends came to 19 bases. Written as DNA, the CDR3 is TGTGCCAGCAGCTCCTTGTACAGACAGACGGGAAAACTGTTTTTT. Protein: CASSSLYRQTGKLFF.

The chain has TRBV9 and TRBJ2-3; D unclear. This CDR3 has 14 amino acids. The V gene's germline CDR1 is SGDLS and CDR2 YYNGEE. V was shortened by 4 bases and J by 3 bases, with 12 bases between the two germline ends. The CDR3 loop is CASSPVWETDTQYF. CDR3 bases: TGTGCCAGCAGCCCGGTTTGGGAAACAGATACGCAGTATTTT.

In its sample, this clone was seen a few times. The gene calls are TRBV5-1 and TRBJ1-1, with no clear D. Trimming shortened V by 3 bases and J by 5 bases, and 14 bases separated the two germline ends. This CDR3 has 14 amino acids. Per the germline V gene, CDR1 is SGHRS and CDR2 is YFSETQ. CDR3 sequence (DNA): TGCGCCAGCAGCTCAGACCCGTGGGAAACTGAAGCTTTCTTT. It codes for CASSSDPWETEAFF.

The V gene is TRBV6-1, the J gene TRBJ2-7; TRBD2 matches at 7 bases. After removal of 3 bases from V and 6 bases from J, the junction contained 8 bases not matched to a gene. Per germline, CDR1 MNHNS and CDR2 SASEGT. The CDR3 consists of 14 residues. CDR3 sequence (DNA): TGTGCCAGCAGTGACAGGACTAGTATCGCCGAGCAGTACTTC. Protein product: CASSDRTSIAEQYF.

The chain links TRBV5-1 to TRBJ1-2; tentative D call: TRBD1 (5 bases). CDR1 is SGHRS, CDR2 YFSETQ, per germline. This CDR3 comprises 13 residues. Between the trimmed V and J ends, which lost 5 bases and 2 bases, there was a span of 10 bases. The CDR3 region has the DNA TGCGCCAGCAGGGGGGACGGCAACTATGGCTACACCTTC. It is translated as CASRGDGNYGYTF.

The chain employs TRBV14 and TRBJ2-1, with D uncertain. The germline gives CDR1 SGHDN, CDR2 FVKESK. The V gene lost 1 base and the J gene lost 9 bases, with 13 bases spanning the gap. The CDR3 is 14 amino acids. The chain's CDR3 is CASSQAYGAAEQFF. CDR3 nucleotides: TGTGCCAGCAGCCAAGCCTATGGAGCAGCTGAGCAGTTCTTC.

This chain uses TRBV14 with TRBJ1-1; TRBD1 might be the D (6 bases). Looked up from germline, CDR1 is SGHDN and CDR2 is FVKESK. V lost 0 bases, J lost 5 bases, and 13 bases lay in between. The CDR3 covers 15 residues. CDR3 sequence reads: CASSQDPQGKTEAFF. CDR3 coding DNA: TGTGCCAGCAGCCAAGATCCCCAGGGGAAGACTGAAGCTTTCTTT. Full variable domain (rest looked up from reference TRBV14 and TRBJ1-1): EAGVTQFPSHSVIEKGQTVTLRCDPISGHDNLYWYRRVMGKEIKFLLHFVKESKQDESGMPNNRFLAERTGGTYSTLKVQPAELEDSGVYFCASSQDPQGKTEAFFGQGTRLTVV.